A selection of T cell receptor beta chains follows, all from one sample in a study of response to subunit inactivated influenza vaccine. TCRdb reprocessed the RT-PCR reads via MiXCR and lists one record per CDR3 protein. The data contain about 800,000 distinct CDR3 sequences, 20% to 25% of them singletons. Sequences were derived from PBMCs from blood, sampled more than 4 days after vaccination. These receptors originate from a man in his fifties who received an inactivated influenza vaccine. Each CDR3 is given with its conserved first and last residue. Fields, in order: clone size, J gene, V gene, D gene, CDR3 DNA, CDR3 protein. D genes are given only for firm matches. A clone size is listed for some rows: how often the clone was seen (once, few, many), or a class if it is expanded.

clone size: few
J gene: TRBJ2-7
V gene: TRBV7-2
D gene: .
CDR3 DNA: TGTGCCAGCAGCTTAGCGCGGACTACTTGGTACGAGCAGTACTTC
CDR3 protein: CASSLARTTWYEQYF

clone size: few
J gene: TRBJ2-7
V gene: TRBV6-2/TRBV6-3
D gene: TRBD1
CDR3 DNA: TGTGCCAGCAGTTACTCGGGACAGGGGGCTTTCGAGCAGTACTTC
CDR3 protein: CASSYSGQGAFEQYF

clone size: .
J gene: TRBJ2-2
V gene: TRBV5-1
D gene: .
CDR3 DNA: TGCGCCAGCAGCTCTTACAGGGAGCCCGAGGGGACCGGGGAGCTGTTTTTT
CDR3 protein: CASSSYREPEGTGELFF

clone size: few
J gene: TRBJ1-5
V gene: TRBV12-3/TRBV12-4
D gene: .
CDR3 DNA: TGTGCCAGCAGTTTAGGCGGCAGGGGAAGCAATCAGCCCCAGCATTTT
CDR3 protein: CASSLGGRGSNQPQHF

clone size: few
J gene: TRBJ1-1
V gene: TRBV5-1
D gene: .
CDR3 DNA: TGCGCCAGCAGCCTATCAGGGAAAAACACTGAAGCTTTCTTT
CDR3 protein: CASSLSGKNTEAFF

clone size: .
J gene: TRBJ1-6
V gene: TRBV30
D gene: .
CDR3 DNA: TGTGCCTGTGCGGGACTGCATAATTCACCCCTCCACTTT
CDR3 protein: CACAGLHNSPLHF

clone size: .
J gene: TRBJ2-5
V gene: TRBV7-2
D gene: .
CDR3 DNA: TGTGCCAGCAGCTTAGCCCTTAGCGAAGAGACCCAGTACTTC
CDR3 protein: CASSLALSEETQYF

clone size: many
J gene: TRBJ2-1
V gene: TRBV5-5
D gene: TRBD2
CDR3 DNA: TGTGCCAGCAGTTCCGGGACTAGCGGTAACAATGAGCAGTTCTTC
CDR3 protein: CASSSGTSGNNEQFF

clone size: many
J gene: TRBJ2-3
V gene: TRBV4-2
D gene: .
CDR3 DNA: TGTGCCAGCAGCTCGAGGGGGGGTTTTCCAGATACGCAGTATTTT
CDR3 protein: CASSSRGGFPDTQYF

clone size: few
J gene: TRBJ2-7
V gene: TRBV6-5
D gene: .
CDR3 DNA: TGTGCCAGCAGTTACCCACACCGGGACACGTACGAGCAGTACTTC
CDR3 protein: CASSYPHRDTYEQYF

clone size: .
J gene: TRBJ2-4
V gene: TRBV7-8
D gene: TRBD1
CDR3 DNA: TGTGCCAGCAGCTTAGGCACAGGGGGCATGGGGGGAAACATTCAGTACTTC
CDR3 protein: CASSLGTGGMGGNIQYF

clone size: few
J gene: TRBJ2-5
V gene: TRBV20-1
D gene: .
CDR3 DNA: TGCAGTGCTGAGGGACTTCCGGGCCAACAAGAGACCCAGTACTTC
CDR3 protein: CSAEGLPGQQETQYF

clone size: once
J gene: TRBJ2-1
V gene: TRBV20-1
D gene: TRBD2
CDR3 DNA: TGCAGTGCTAGTGGGACTAGCGGGACGGCTGAGCAGTTCTTC
CDR3 protein: CSASGTSGTAEQFF

clone size: .
J gene: TRBJ1-2
V gene: TRBV6-2/TRBV6-3
D gene: .
CDR3 DNA: TGTGCCAGCAGATTACCCGGGACGTCGGAAGGTGGCTACACCTTC
CDR3 protein: CASRLPGTSEGGYTF

clone size: few
J gene: TRBJ1-1
V gene: TRBV6-2/TRBV6-3
D gene: .
CDR3 DNA: TGTGCCAGCAGTATCGGACCTCTTCAGGTGACTGAAGCTTTCTTT
CDR3 protein: CASSIGPLQVTEAFF

clone size: few
J gene: TRBJ1-1
V gene: TRBV6-2/TRBV6-3
D gene: TRBD1
CDR3 DNA: TGTGCCAGCAACAGGGGTGCTGAAGCTTTCTTT
CDR3 protein: CASNRGAEAFF

clone size: .
J gene: TRBJ2-1
V gene: TRBV12-3/TRBV12-4
D gene: TRBD2
CDR3 DNA: TGTGCCAGCAGTTCGCGGGGGGGCTTTGGCAATGAGCAGTTCTTC
CDR3 protein: CASSSRGGFGNEQFF

clone size: few
J gene: TRBJ1-5
V gene: TRBV6-1
D gene: TRBD1
CDR3 DNA: TGTGCCAGCAGTAGGACAGGTGGGCCCCAGCATTTT
CDR3 protein: CASSRTGGPQHF

clone size: .
J gene: TRBJ2-4
V gene: TRBV4-3
D gene: .
CDR3 DNA: TGCGCCAGCAGCCAAGGCCGGGATGCCAAAAACATTCAGTACTTC
CDR3 protein: CASSQGRDAKNIQYF

clone size: .
J gene: TRBJ2-5
V gene: TRBV28
D gene: .
CDR3 DNA: TGTGCCAGCAGTTCCATTCTCAGGGGCGACGCAGAGACCCAGTACTTC
CDR3 protein: CASSSILRGDAETQYF